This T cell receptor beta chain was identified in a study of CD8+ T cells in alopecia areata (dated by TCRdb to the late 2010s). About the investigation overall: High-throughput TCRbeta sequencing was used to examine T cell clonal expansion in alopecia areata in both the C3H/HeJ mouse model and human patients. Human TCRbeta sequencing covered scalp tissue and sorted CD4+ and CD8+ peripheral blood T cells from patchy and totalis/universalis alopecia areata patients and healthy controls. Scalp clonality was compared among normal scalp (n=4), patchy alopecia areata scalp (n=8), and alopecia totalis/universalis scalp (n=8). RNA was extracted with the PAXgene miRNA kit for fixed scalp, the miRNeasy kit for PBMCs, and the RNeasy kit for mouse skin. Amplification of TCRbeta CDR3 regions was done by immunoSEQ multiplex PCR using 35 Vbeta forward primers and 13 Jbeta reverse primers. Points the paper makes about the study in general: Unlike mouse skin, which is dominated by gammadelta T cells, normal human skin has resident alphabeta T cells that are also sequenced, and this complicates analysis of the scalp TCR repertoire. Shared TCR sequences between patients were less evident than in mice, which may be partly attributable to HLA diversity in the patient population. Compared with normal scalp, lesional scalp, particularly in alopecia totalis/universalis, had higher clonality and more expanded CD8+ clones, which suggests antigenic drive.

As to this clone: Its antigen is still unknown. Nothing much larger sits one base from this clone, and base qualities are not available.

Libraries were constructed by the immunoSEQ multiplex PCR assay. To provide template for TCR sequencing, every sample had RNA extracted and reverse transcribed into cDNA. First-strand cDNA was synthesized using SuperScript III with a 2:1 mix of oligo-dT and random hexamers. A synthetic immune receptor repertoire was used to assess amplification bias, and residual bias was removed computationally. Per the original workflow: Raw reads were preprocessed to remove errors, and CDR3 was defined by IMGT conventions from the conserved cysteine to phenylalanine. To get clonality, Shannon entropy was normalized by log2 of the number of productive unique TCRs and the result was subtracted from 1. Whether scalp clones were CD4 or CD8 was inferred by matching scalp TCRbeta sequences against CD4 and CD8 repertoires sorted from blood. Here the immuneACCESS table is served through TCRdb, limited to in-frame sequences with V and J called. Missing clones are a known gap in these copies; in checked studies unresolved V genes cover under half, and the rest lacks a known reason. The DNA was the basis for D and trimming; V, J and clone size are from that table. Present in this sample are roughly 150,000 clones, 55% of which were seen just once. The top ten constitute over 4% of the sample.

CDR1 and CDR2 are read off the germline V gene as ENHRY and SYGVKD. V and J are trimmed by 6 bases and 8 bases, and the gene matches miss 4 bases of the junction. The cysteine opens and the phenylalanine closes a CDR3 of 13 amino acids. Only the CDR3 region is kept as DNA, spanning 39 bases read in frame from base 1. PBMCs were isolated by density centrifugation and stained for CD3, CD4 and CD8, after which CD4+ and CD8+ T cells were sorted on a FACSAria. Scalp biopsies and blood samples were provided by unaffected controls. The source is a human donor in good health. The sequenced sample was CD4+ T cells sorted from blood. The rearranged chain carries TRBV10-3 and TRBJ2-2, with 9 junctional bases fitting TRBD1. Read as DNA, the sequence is TGTGCCATCAGGGACAGGGGAGGTGGGGAGCTGTTTTTT. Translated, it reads CAIRDRGGGELFF.